Below, 21 T cell receptor beta chains from the same sample are listed, as sequenced in a study of blood T cell repertoires in COVID-19. Profiled with immunoSEQ multiplex PCR; TCRdb holds only in-frame clones, not every one. This sample has a few hundred thousand clones, with around 90% found just once. Sequenced sample: PBMCs or T cells enriched from blood (not recorded which). The receptors were sampled from a woman between 18 and 30 years old with acute COVID-19.

J is TRBJ1-1 and V is TRBV7-2, with TRBD1 as a possible D gene (6 bases). Per germline, CDR1 SGHTA and CDR2 FQGNSA. V was cut by 5 bases and J by 3 bases, with 13 bases left in between. The CDR3 sequence is 14 residues long. The CDR3 spells CASSPRGEHTEAFF. For the CDR3, the DNA is TGTGCCAGCAGCCCCAGGGGTGAGCACACTGAAGCTTTCTTT.

The chain recombines TRBV9 with TRBJ2-7; D is unclear. Germline V gives CDR1 SGDLS, CDR2 YYNGEE. The CDR3 loop spans 15 amino acids. The ends were cut back, 4 bases at V and 0 bases at J, with 14 bases in the middle. The CDR3 DNA reads as TGTGCCAGCAGCCCGAGAAGACTGTTCTCCTACGAGCAGTACTTC. It encodes CASSPRRLFSYEQYF.

The chain combines TRBV5-1 with TRBJ2-1; D is possibly TRBD1 (5 bases). The CDR3 runs to 15 residues. Between the trimmed V and J ends, which lost 0 bases and 5 bases, there was a span of 12 bases. Looked up from germline, CDR1 is SGHRS and CDR2 is YFSETQ. This chain's CDR3 is CASSLGVARDNEQFF. CDR3 nucleotide sequence: TGCGCCAGCAGCTTGGGTGTGGCCAGGGACAATGAGCAGTTCTTC.

This chain links TRBV6-5 with TRBJ2-7, with D perhaps TRBD2 (6 bases). The CDR3 has 13 amino acids. Germline-derived CDR1 and CDR2 are MNHEY and SVGAGI. V was cut by 10 bases and J by 3 bases, with 16 bases left in between. The chain's CDR3 is CATSGEPSYEQYF. CDR3 nucleotide sequence: TGTGCCACCTCGGGAGAACCCAGCTACGAGCAGTACTTC.

The chain uses TRBV6-5 and TRBJ2-1, with 7 bases identical to TRBD1. There are 15 residues in the CDR3. Per the germline V gene, CDR1 is MNHEY and CDR2 is SVGAGI. The J segment lost 10 bases and the V segment lost 0 bases, leaving 9 bases of the junction unmatched. CDR3: CASSYSSAQGMEQFF. The CDR3 DNA reads TGTGCCAGCAGTTACTCCTCTGCACAGGGGATGGAGCAGTTCTTC.

The chain combines TRBV1 with TRBJ2-7; TRBD1, the D gene given by the table, was not confirmed from the DNA. TRBV1 corresponds to a pseudogene. CDR3 length equals 16 residues. The CDR3 DNA reads TGCACCAGCAGCCAAGTCCGGCAGGGCCGAGCCTACGAGCAGTACTTC. This sequence encodes CTSSQVRQGRAYEQYF.

For this clone: The same CDR3 can be traced to other DNA sequences in this sample. V and J are TRBV5-6 and TRBJ1-2; TRBD1 aligns across 10 bases. This CDR3 spans 13 amino acids. Germline CDR1 and CDR2: SGHDT and YYEEEE. The J segment lost 6 bases and the V segment lost 3 bases, leaving 2 bases of the junction unmatched. This CDR3 reads CASSSGQGDGYTF. The CDR3, as DNA: TGTGCCAGCAGCTCCGGACAGGGGGATGGCTACACCTTC.

This chain joins TRBV13 and TRBJ2-2, with D possibly TRBD1 on 5 matching bases. The CDR3 loop spans 16 amino acids. V lost 5 bases and J lost 0, with 13 bases in between. Germline V lookup: CDR1 PRHDT, CDR2 FYEKMQ (reference sequence). The CDR3 reads CASSSLTVANTGELFF. The DNA for the CDR3 is TGTGCCAGCAGCAGCTTGACAGTCGCGAACACCGGGGAGCTGTTTTTT.

This clone was counted once. The rearrangement uses TRBV6-1 and TRBJ2-3; TRBD1 might be the D (6 bases). CDR3 length equals 15 residues. Trimming left V 1 base short and J 1 base short, with 9 bases between. Germline-derived CDR1 and CDR2 are MNHNS and SASEGT. The CDR3 sequence: CASSEVDRRTDTQYF. In DNA, the CDR3 is TGTGCCAGCAGTGAAGTAGACAGGCGCACAGATACGCAGTATTTT.

V gene TRBV11-2 combines with J gene TRBJ1-1, with TRBD1 identical over 8 bases. Germline-derived CDR1 and CDR2 are SGHAT and FQNNGV. Trimming at V came to 5 bases and at J to 1 base, leaving 6 bases not matched to a gene. The CDR3 spans 15 residues. The CDR3 bases are TGTGCCAGCAGCCCTAGGACAGGGCAGAACACTGAAGCTTTCTTT. Protein: CASSPRTGQNTEAFF. The variable domain in full, with the rest retrieved from reference TRBV11-2 and TRBJ1-1, is EAGVAQSPRYKIIEKRQSVAFWCNPISGHATLYWYQQILGQGPKLLIQFQNNGVVDDSQLPKDRFSAERLKGVDSTLKIQPAKLEDSAVYLCASSPRTGQNTEAFFGQGTRLTVV.

This chain links TRBV6-5 with TRBJ2-7, with D possibly being TRBD1 (6 bases). Trimming removed 0 bases from V and 2 bases from J, with 14 bases in between. The CDR3 totals 16 residues. Germline V gene lookup returns CDR1 MNHEY and CDR2 SVGAGI. CDR3 residues: CASSYSGRGNPYEQYF. CDR3 nucleotides: TGTGCCAGCAGTTACTCGGGCAGGGGCAACCCCTACGAGCAGTACTTC.

In the case of this clone: A read error may account for a junction end that differs from germline. The chain recombines TRBV11-2 with TRBJ2-7, with TRBD2 matching 10 bases. Germline CDR1 reads SGHAT; CDR2 reads FQNNGV. There are 16 residues in the CDR3. CDR3: CASSLVALAGASSLYF. The CDR3 DNA follows: TGTGCCAGCAGCTTAGTTGCGCTAGCGGGAGCGAGCTCCCTTTATTTC.

The chain is built from TRBV7-3 and TRBJ2-7; D possibly corresponds to TRBD2 (6 bases). Germline V lookup: CDR1 SGHTA, CDR2 FQGTGA. V was clipped by 4 bases and J by 5 bases, with 12 bases between them. The CDR3 sequence is 13 residues long. The CDR3 DNA sequence: TGTGCCAGCAGCTACGGGAGTTGGGACGAGCAGTACTTC. It is translated as CASSYGSWDEQYF.

This chain joins TRBV5-1 and TRBJ1-6; TRBD1 agrees at 9 bases. This CDR3 has 15 amino acids. Germline trimming cut 2 bases from V and 10 bases from J; bases unmatched to any gene: 7. Germline CDR1 SGHRS, CDR2 YFSETQ. The CDR3 region has the DNA TGCGCCAGCAGCTTACAGGGGGCTTTGGGATCACCCCTCCACTTT. Its protein is CASSLQGALGSPLHF. The entire variable domain, with the rest obtained from reference TRBV5-1 and TRBJ1-6, is as follows: KAGVTQTPRYLIKTRGQQVTLSCSPISGHRSVSWYQQTPGQGLQFLFEYFSETQRNKGNFPGRFSGRQFSNSRSEMNVSTLELGDSALYLCASSLQGALGSPLHFGNGTRLTVT.

J is TRBJ1-3 and V is TRBV19; no clear D. The ends were cut back, 11 bases at V and 1 base at J, with 15 bases in the middle. Germline CDR1 LNHDA, CDR2 SQIVND (reference sequence). The CDR3 runs 14 residues. The CDR3 DNA reads as TGTGCCCCCACGGAGGACTGGTCTGGAAACACCATATATTTT. Protein: CAPTEDWSGNTIYF.

The V call is TRBV28, the J call TRBJ2-7; D is unresolved. V gave up 2 bases and J gave up 2 bases, with 16 bases separating them. CDR1 is MDHEN and CDR2 is SYDVKM in the germline V gene. The CDR3 length is 16 residues. The CDR3 region has the DNA TGTGCCAGCAGTTTAAGGCAGGCGCAACTTCCCTACGAGCAGTACTTC. The encoded protein is CASSLRQAQLPYEQYF.

The genes are TRBV13 and TRBJ2-1; 8 positions agree with TRBD2. The CDR3 is made up of 18 amino acids. CDR1 is PRHDT, CDR2 FYEKMQ, per germline (reference sequence). V dropped 2 bases and J dropped 5; count of bases not matched to a gene: 14. In DNA form, the CDR3 reads TGTGCCAGCAGCTTAACGGTCGTTGTTAGCGGGACTAACAATGAGCAGTTCTTC. It translates to CASSLTVVVSGTNNEQFF.

The chain is built from TRBV24-1 and TRBJ1-1; a weak D match, TRBD1 (6 bases). The CDR3 contains 13 residues. The V end was cut by 3 bases, the J end by 11 bases, with 15 bases between. The germline gives CDR1 KGHDR, CDR2 SFDVKD. The CDR3: CATSDAHREGAFF. For the CDR3, the DNA is TGTGCCACCAGTGATGCACACAGGGAGGGTGCTTTCTTT.

The rearrangement joins TRBV2 to TRBJ1-5, with D unresolved. The V and J ends lost 7 bases and 2 bases respectively, with 9 bases between them. Looked up from germline, CDR1 is SNHLY and CDR2 is FYNNEI. The CDR3 has 13 amino acids. Written as DNA, the CDR3 is TGTGCCAGCAAAATAGAGGGCAATCAGCCCCAGCATTTT. Translated: CASKIEGNQPQHF.

J is TRBJ2-4 and V is TRBV6-5, with TRBD2 as a possible D gene (5 bases). Trimming took off 0 bases at V and 1 base at J, with 10 bases between the two ends. The germline V gene encodes CDR1 MNHEY and CDR2 SVGAGI. The CDR3 consists of 16 residues. The CDR3 loop reads CASSYSIGVAKNIQYF. The CDR3 coding sequence is TGTGCCAGCAGTTACTCGATCGGGGTCGCCAAAAACATTCAGTACTTC.

This clone came up a few times. This chain uses TRBV28 with TRBJ2-3; the match to TRBD2 covers 8 bases. The CDR3 spans 17 residues. Germline values: CDR1 MDHEN, CDR2 SYDVKM. With V trimmed by 6 bases and J by 2 bases, 13 bases remained unmatched. Here the CDR3 reads CASRSGQVLAVTDTQYF. In nucleotides, the CDR3 is TGTGCCAGCAGATCGGGACAAGTACTAGCGGTCACAGATACGCAGTATTTT.